The clone carrying this T cell receptor beta chain was seen a few times. The antigen remains unidentified. The germline CDR1 and CDR2 sequences are PRHDT and FYEKMQ (reference sequence). With 1 base clipped from V and 4 bases from J, the junction kept 9 bases outside the gene matches. The CDR3 extends over 16 amino acids. From the 5' RACE reads, TCRdb called clonotypes with MiXCR, one entry per CDR3 protein. This repertoire shows more than 1.5 million distinct CDR3 sequences, under 35% found once; its top ten account for about 0.27%. The sample comes from a study of identical twins. Overall study findings and caveats: Monozygotic twin pairs showed more out-of-frame TCR alpha sharing than models estimated.

Sequencing used cord blood. The origin of this receptor is a newborn girl in good health. This chain links TRBV13 with TRBJ2-5; 7 bases are a match to TRBD2. CDR3 amino acids: CASSLEDGGRGETQYF. The CDR3, as DNA: TGTGCCAGCAGCTTAGAGGACGGGGGGAGAGGAGAGACCCAGTACTTC.